Following are 30 T cell receptor beta chains from one sample sequenced in a study of cytomegalovirus exposure and HLA in healthy donors. It was with 60 Vbeta and 13 Jbeta primers that the PCR ran. The table came from immunoSEQ multiplex PCR; TCRdb's copy has only in-frame clones and leaves some out. The sample consists of roughly 93,000 clones, over 75% of them appearing once. Input material: PBMCs. The receptors derive from a young man in good health and CMV-seronegative.

This chain joins TRBV28 and TRBJ2-1; D is ambiguous. Germline V lookup: CDR1 MDHEN, CDR2 SYDVKM. The CDR3 has 12 residues. The V end was cut by 4 bases, the J end by 4 bases, with 5 bases between. The CDR3 sequence is CASSSPYNEQFF. CDR3 bases: TGTGCCAGCAGTTCCCCTTACAATGAGCAGTTCTTC.

This clone showed up just a few times. The V and J genes are TRBV12-5 and TRBJ2-1, with a weak D call TRBD2 (5 bases). Trimming shortened V by 7 bases and J by 0 bases, and 10 bases separated the two germline ends. This CDR3 spans 14 amino acids. The germline V gene encodes CDR1 LGHNT and CDR2 FRNRAP. The chain's CDR3 is CASAEAVSYNEQFF. The CDR3, as DNA: TGTGCTAGTGCCGAAGCGGTCTCCTACAATGAGCAGTTCTTC.

The chain is built from TRBV29-1 and TRBJ1-5; 7 positions agree with TRBD1. Germline lookup yields CDR1 SQVTM and CDR2 ANQGSEA. The V and J ends lost 5 bases and 0 bases, in that order; junction bases with no gene match: 1. The CDR3 contains 13 residues. CDR3 nucleotides: TGCAGCGTTACAGGGGATAGCAATCAGCCCCAGCATTTT. Translated, it gives CSVTGDSNQPQHF.

The V call is TRBV6-6, the J call TRBJ1-2; D is undetermined. In germline, CDR1 is MNHNY, CDR2 SVGAGI (reference sequence). The CDR3 loop spans 16 amino acids. Deletions cut 4 bases from V and 4 bases from J, with 19 bases between. CDR3 amino acids: CASSFRTGRVGYGYTF. The CDR3 nucleotides read TGTGCCAGCAGTTTTAGGACGGGAAGGGTCGGCTATGGCTACACCTTC.

This chain uses TRBV29-1 with TRBJ2-4; the D gene is possibly TRBD2 (7 bases). The V and J ends lost 1 base and 7 bases respectively, with 14 bases between them. Germline values: CDR1 SQVTM, CDR2 ANQGSEA. The CDR3 spans 14 residues. The CDR3 bases are TGCAGCGTTGAAGGGGAGGGGGATTGGAACATTCAGTACTTC. This translates into CSVEGEGDWNIQYF.

The chain has TRBV27 and TRBJ2-3; no clear D. CDR1 MNHEY and CDR2 SMNVEV come from the germline V gene (reference sequence). With 2 bases removed from V and 5 bases from J, the gap between germline ends came to 5 bases. This CDR3 is 12 amino acids long. CDR3 loop: CASSLRGDTQYF. Written as DNA, the CDR3 is TGTGCCAGCAGTTTAAGAGGAGATACGCAGTATTTT.

The genes are TRBV7-9 and TRBJ2-3; 8 bases line up with TRBD1. This CDR3 contains 15 residues. Germline-derived CDR1 and CDR2 are SEHNR and FQNEAQ (reference sequence). Trimming took 5 bases from V and 0 from J; bases not matched to a gene: 4. This CDR3 reads CASSLGDRSTDTQYF. DNA for the CDR3: TGTGCCAGCAGCCTTGGGGACAGGAGCACAGATACGCAGTATTTT. Using reference TRBV7-9 and TRBJ2-3 for the parts outside the CDR3, the full variable domain is DTGVSQNPRHKITKRGQNVTFRCDPISEHNRLYWYRQTLGQGPEFLTYFQNEAQLEKSRLLSDRFSAERPKGSFSTLEIQRTEQGDSAMYLCASSLGDRSTDTQYFGPGTRLTVL.

The gene calls are TRBV19 and TRBJ1-1; 8 nucleotides agree with TRBD1. CDR3 length: 13 residues. With 6 bases clipped from V and 3 bases from J, the junction kept 3 bases outside the gene matches. Germline V CDR1 and CDR2: LNHDA, SQIVND (reference sequence). This chain's CDR3 is CASSGQGHTEAFF. CDR3 coding DNA: TGTGCCAGTAGCGGACAGGGTCACACTGAAGCTTTCTTT.

The gene calls are TRBV5-5 and TRBJ2-7; D ambiguous. Germline CDR1 reads SGHKS; CDR2 reads YYEKEE (reference sequence). The CDR3 length is 14 residues. V was shortened by 1 base and J by 2 bases, with 10 bases between the two germline ends. The CDR3 region has the DNA TGTGCCAGCAGCTTGTGGCCAGGCGCCTACGAGCAGTACTTC. It is translated as CASSLWPGAYEQYF.

This clone was detected a few times. This chain connects TRBV7-9 to TRBJ2-7; D gene unclear. The germline gives CDR1 SEHNR, CDR2 FQNEAQ (reference sequence). The V and J ends lost 10 bases and 2 bases respectively, with 6 bases between them. The CDR3 covers 10 residues. CDR3 in amino acids: CATSTYEQYF. The CDR3 DNA is TGTGCCACCTCTACCTACGAGCAGTACTTC. Drawing the rest from reference TRBV7-9 and TRBJ2-7, the complete variable domain is DTGVSQNPRHKITKRGQNVTFRCDPISEHNRLYWYRQTLGQGPEFLTYFQNEAQLEKSRLLSDRFSAERPKGSFSTLEIQRTEQGDSAMYLCATSTYEQYFGPGTRLTVT.

This clone was observed a handful of times. J is TRBJ1-1 and V is TRBV10-3; D ambiguous. Germline values: CDR1 ENHRY, CDR2 SYGVKD. V was trimmed by 10 bases and J by 10 bases, leaving 19 bases between them. This CDR3 has 12 residues. In DNA form, the CDR3 reads TGTGCCACCTCAGAGATCCCGCCGGGAGCTTTCTTT. As protein: CATSEIPPGAFF.

This rearrangement joins TRBV9 to TRBJ1-1; D may be TRBD1 (6 bases). V was shortened by 3 bases and J by 2 bases, with 11 bases between the two germline ends. Germline assignment: CDR1 SGDLS and CDR2 YYNGEE. The CDR3 runs 14 residues. CDR3: CASSEGVRNTEAFF. The CDR3 nucleotides read TGTGCCAGCAGCGAGGGGGTGAGAAACACTGAAGCTTTCTTT.

V usage is TRBV18 and J usage is TRBJ1-1; 9 nucleotides align to TRBD1. In germline, CDR1 is KGHSH, CDR2 LQKENI. The CDR3 loop spans 14 amino acids. The V gene end was trimmed by 6 bases and the J gene end by 2 bases; junction bases not matched to a gene: 4. In DNA form, the CDR3 reads TGTGCCAGCTCTCTGGGACAGGGAAACACTGAAGCTTTCTTT. As protein: CASSLGQGNTEAFF. Filled out from reference TRBV18 and TRBJ1-1, the complete variable domain reads NAGVMQNPRHLVRRRGQEARLRCSPMKGHSHVYWYRQLPEEGLKFMVYLQKENIIDESGMPKERFSAEFPKEGPSILRIQQVVRGDSAAYFCASSLGQGNTEAFFGQGTRLTVV.

With regard to this clone: One end of the junction does not line up with germline, which may come from a read error. The chain links TRBV7-9 to TRBJ2-3; TRBD2 matches 12 bases. The CDR3 consists of 14 residues. The germline V gene encodes CDR1 SEHNR and CDR2 FQNEAQ (reference sequence). CDR3 loop: CASSSMTSGRTPYF. CDR3 nucleotides: TGTGCCAGCAGCTCCATGACTAGCGGGAGAACGCCGTATTTT.

The rearrangement uses TRBV6-6 and TRBJ1-2, with D possibly being TRBD1 (6 bases). CDR1 is MNHNY, CDR2 SVGAGI, per germline (reference sequence). Trimming cost V 5 bases and J 6 bases, with 13 bases left between them. This CDR3 has 13 residues. The CDR3 loop reads CASSPGQHNGYTF. The CDR3 DNA sequence: TGTGCCAGCAGTCCCGGACAGCACAATGGCTACACCTTC.

This chain links TRBV7-8 with TRBJ2-7; D possibly corresponds to TRBD1 (6 bases). Trimming shortened V by 5 bases and J by 2 bases, and 13 bases separated the two germline ends. CDR1 and CDR2 (germline): SGHVS, FQNEAQ. This CDR3 comprises 14 residues. The CDR3 here is CASSLDRTAYEQYF. The CDR3 DNA follows: TGTGCCAGCAGCCTCGACAGGACAGCCTACGAGCAGTACTTC.

The chain uses TRBV7-9 and TRBJ2-1; D not certain. CDR1 and CDR2 from the germline V gene are SEHNR and FQNEAQ (reference sequence). V lost 1 base to trimming and J lost 9 bases, with 10 bases between them. This CDR3 contains 13 residues. The chain's CDR3 is CASSLDDNLEQFF. CDR3 in DNA: TGTGCCAGCAGCTTAGACGACAACCTTGAGCAGTTCTTC.

The chain joins TRBV5-5 to TRBJ2-5; 9 nucleotides align to TRBD1. CDR1 SGHKS and CDR2 YYEKEE come from the germline V gene (reference sequence). The CDR3 contains 16 residues. J lost 4 bases, V lost 4 bases, and 11 bases had no gene match. The CDR3: CASSRGTGQGLETQYF. The CDR3 nucleotides are TGTGCCAGCAGCCGAGGAACGGGACAGGGATTAGAGACCCAGTACTTC.

J is TRBJ2-7 and V is TRBV27; D may be TRBD1 (5 bases). V was clipped by 4 bases and J by 2 bases, with 9 bases between them. CDR1 and CDR2 from the germline V gene are MNHEY and SMNVEV (reference sequence). The CDR3 has 13 amino acids. The CDR3 region is CASSWSGTYEQYF. The CDR3, as DNA: TGTGCCAGCAGTTGGTCAGGGACCTACGAGCAGTACTTC.

The chain couples TRBV2 to TRBJ2-6; no reliable D call. This CDR3 comprises 15 residues. Germline assignment: CDR1 SNHLY and CDR2 FYNNEI. V gave up 5 bases and J gave up 0 bases, with 8 bases separating them. CDR3 DNA sequence: TGTGCCAGCAGTATTGGCAGCTCTGGGGCCAACGTCCTGACTTTC. This sequence encodes CASSIGSSGANVLTF.

The genes are TRBV6-1 and TRBJ2-3; D is perhaps TRBD2 (6 bases). CDR3 length: 14 residues. Germline V gene sequence: CDR1 MNHNS, CDR2 SASEGT. V was pared by 4 bases and J by 6 bases, with 14 bases between. The CDR3 DNA reads TGTGCCAGCAGTGCCCCGGGAGTGTTGGATACGCAGTATTTT. This sequence encodes CASSAPGVLDTQYF.

The rearrangement links TRBV19 to TRBJ1-5; 7 bases agree with TRBD1. The V segment lost 6 bases and the J segment 3 bases; nucleotides outside the gene matches: 2. The V gene's germline CDR1 is LNHDA and CDR2 SQIVND (reference sequence). The CDR3 runs to 13 residues. The CDR3 nucleotides read TGTGCCAGTAGCGGACAGGTCAATCAGCCCCAGCATTTT. Residues: CASSGQVNQPQHF.

V usage is TRBV2 and J usage is TRBJ1-6; 7 bases are shared with TRBD1. Germline CDR1 reads SNHLY; CDR2 reads FYNNEI. The CDR3 is 13 amino acids. J gave up 7 bases and V 7 bases, and 4 bases lay outside the gene matches. This CDR3 is CASNWDSNSPLHF. CDR3 nucleotide sequence: TGTGCCAGCAATTGGGACAGCAATTCACCCCTCCACTTT.

The table lists this clone with a count of one. The V call is TRBV29-1, the J call TRBJ2-4, with 11 bases identical to TRBD2. The CDR3 runs 13 residues. The V segment lost 5 bases and the J segment 5 bases; nucleotides outside the gene matches: 2. Germline loops: CDR1 SQVTM, CDR2 ANQGSEA. CDR3 sequence (DNA): TGCAGCGTTTCACTAGCGGGGGAAAACATTCAGTACTTC. Amino acid sequence: CSVSLAGENIQYF. Supplemented by reference TRBV29-1 and TRBJ2-4, the full variable domain reads SAVISQKPSRDICQRGTSLTIQCQVDSQVTMMFWYRQQPGQSLTLIATANQGSEATYESGFVIDKFPISRPNLTFSTLTVSNMSPEDSSIYLCSVSLAGENIQYFGAGTRLSVL.

J is TRBJ2-3 and V is TRBV4-1; possible D gene TRBD1, 6 bases. This CDR3 is built from 17 residues. V was trimmed by 1 base and J by 2 bases, leaving 16 bases between them. CDR1 and CDR2 (germline): MGHRA, YSYEKL. Written as DNA, the CDR3 is TGCGCCAGCAGCCAAGGGGGGCTAGTGGGGAACACAGATACGCAGTATTTT. It translates to CASSQGGLVGNTDTQYF.

The chain combines TRBV29-1 with TRBJ2-3, with D maybe TRBD2 (6 bases). The CDR3 is 14 amino acids. Germline assignment: CDR1 SQVTM and CDR2 ANQGSEA. V lost 3 bases and J lost 0, with 10 bases in between. Here the CDR3 reads CSVDSGTSTDTQYF. In DNA form, the CDR3 reads TGCAGCGTTGATAGCGGCACTAGCACAGATACGCAGTATTTT.

This chain joins TRBV28 and TRBJ2-7, with a weak D call TRBD2 (5 bases). The V and J ends lost 5 bases and 3 bases respectively, with 17 bases between them. The CDR3 sequence is 15 residues long. The germline CDR1 and CDR2 sequences are MDHEN and SYDVKM. CDR3 sequence: CASSLPWGEGYEQYF. The CDR3 region has the DNA TGTGCCAGCAGTCTGCCCTGGGGTGAGGGCTACGAGCAGTACTTC.

This clone was observed a few times. In nucleotides, the CDR3 is TGCGCCAGCAGTGATTGGCGGAACTCCTACGAGCAGTACTTC. This codes for CASSDWRNSYEQYF. This sequence joins TRBV10-2 and TRBJ2-7; D gene uncertain. Germline-derived CDR1 and CDR2 are WSHSY and SAAADI. There are 14 residues in the CDR3. The V and J ends lost 3 bases and 0 bases respectively, with 9 bases between them.

The gene calls are TRBV6-5 and TRBJ2-7; TRBD1 agrees at 9 bases. V was pared by 2 bases and J by 3 bases, with 2 bases of the junction left unmatched. The CDR3 has 14 amino acids. The V gene's germline CDR1 is MNHEY and CDR2 SVGAGI. The DNA for the CDR3 is TGTGCCAGCAGTTACAGGGGACAGGGCTACGAGCAGTACTTC. It yields the protein CASSYRGQGYEQYF.

V gene TRBV19 combines with J gene TRBJ1-2; TRBD1 matches 9 bases. Trimming removed 3 bases from V and 3 bases from J; junction bases left unmatched: 11. The CDR3 consists of 17 residues. CDR1 LNHDA and CDR2 SQIVND come from the germline V gene (reference sequence). The CDR3 DNA follows: TGTGCCAGTAGTATCGGGACAGGGCTCCTTGCGGACTATGGCTACACCTTC. It yields the protein CASSIGTGLLADYGYTF. Based on the CDR3 plus reference TRBV19 and TRBJ1-2, the full variable domain is DGGITQSPKYLFRKEGQNVTLSCEQNLNHDAMYWYRQDPGQGLRLIYYSQIVNDFQKGDIAEGYSVSREKKESFPLTVTSAQKNPTAFYLCASSIGTGLLADYGYTFGSGTRLTVV.